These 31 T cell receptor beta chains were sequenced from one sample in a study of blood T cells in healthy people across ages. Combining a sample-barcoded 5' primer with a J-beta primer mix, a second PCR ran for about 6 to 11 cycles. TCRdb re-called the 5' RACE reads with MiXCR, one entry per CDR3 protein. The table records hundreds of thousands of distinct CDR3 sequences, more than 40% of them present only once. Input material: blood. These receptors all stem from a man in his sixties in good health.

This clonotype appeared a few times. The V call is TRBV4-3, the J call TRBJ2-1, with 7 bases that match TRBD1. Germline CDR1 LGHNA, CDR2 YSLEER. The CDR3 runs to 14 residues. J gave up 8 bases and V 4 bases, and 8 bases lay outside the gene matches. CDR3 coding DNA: TGCGCCAGCAGCCGAACTACAGGGGCCGATGAGCAGTTCTTC. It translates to CASSRTTGADEQFF.

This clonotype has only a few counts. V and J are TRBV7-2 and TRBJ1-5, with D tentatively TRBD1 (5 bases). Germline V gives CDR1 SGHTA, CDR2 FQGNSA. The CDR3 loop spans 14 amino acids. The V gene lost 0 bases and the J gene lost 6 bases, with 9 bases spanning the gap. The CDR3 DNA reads TGTGCCAGCAGCTTAGCGGCAGGGCCTCAGCCCCAGCATTTT. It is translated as CASSLAAGPQPQHF.

CDR3 sequence: CAINRGSGPYTGELFF. In nucleotides, the CDR3 is TGTGCCATCAACCGGGGTAGCGGCCCTTACACCGGGGAGCTGTTTTTT. This chain connects TRBV10-3 to TRBJ2-2; D is possibly TRBD2 (6 bases). Germline loops: CDR1 ENHRY, CDR2 SYGVKD. This CDR3 contains 16 residues. The germline V and J ends were trimmed by 7 bases and 3 bases, with 18 bases remaining between them.

This CDR3 reads CASSSPREKIEETQYF. The CDR3 DNA reads as TGTGCCAGCAGCAGCCCCAGGGAGAAGATAGAAGAGACCCAGTACTTC. The chain has TRBV7-9 and TRBJ2-5; D could derive from TRBD1 or TRBD2 (5 bases each). CDR3 length equals 16 residues. The germline V and J ends were trimmed by 5 bases and 3 bases, with 19 bases remaining between them. The germline gives CDR1 SEHNR, CDR2 FQNEAQ (reference sequence).

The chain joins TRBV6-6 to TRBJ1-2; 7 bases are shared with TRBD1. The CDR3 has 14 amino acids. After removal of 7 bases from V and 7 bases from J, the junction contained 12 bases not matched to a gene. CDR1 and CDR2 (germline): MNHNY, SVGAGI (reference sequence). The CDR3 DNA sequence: TGTGCCAGCACCTCTACGCAGACAGGGTTTGGCTACACCTTC. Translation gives CASTSTQTGFGYTF.

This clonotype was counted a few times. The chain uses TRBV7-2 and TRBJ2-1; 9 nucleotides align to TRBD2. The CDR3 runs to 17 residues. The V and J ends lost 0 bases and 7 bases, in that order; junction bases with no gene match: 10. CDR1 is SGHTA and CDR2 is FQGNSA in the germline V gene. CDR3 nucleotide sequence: TGTGCCAGCAGCTTAGCATTGGCGGGGGGGCCCCAGAATGAGCAGTTCTTC. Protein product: CASSLALAGGPQNEQFF.

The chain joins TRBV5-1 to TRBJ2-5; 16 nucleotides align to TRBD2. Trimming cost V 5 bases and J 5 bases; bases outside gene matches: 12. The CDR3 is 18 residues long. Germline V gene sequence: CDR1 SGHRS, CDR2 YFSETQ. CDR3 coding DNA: TGCGCCAGCAGGGGAATCGGGACTAGCGGGGGGGCTGTGGAGACCCAGTACTTC. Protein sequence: CASRGIGTSGGAVETQYF.

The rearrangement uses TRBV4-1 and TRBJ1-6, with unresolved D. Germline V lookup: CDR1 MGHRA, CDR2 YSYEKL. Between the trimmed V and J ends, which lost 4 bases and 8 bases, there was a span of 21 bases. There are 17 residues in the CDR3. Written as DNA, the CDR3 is TGCGCCAGCAGCCTAAGGCCTCGCGGGGAGTCGGATTCACCCCTCCACTTT. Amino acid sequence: CASSLRPRGESDSPLHF.

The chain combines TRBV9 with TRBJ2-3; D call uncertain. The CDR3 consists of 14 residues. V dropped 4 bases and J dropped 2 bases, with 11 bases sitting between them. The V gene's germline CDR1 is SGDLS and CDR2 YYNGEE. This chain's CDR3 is CASSYRPNTDTQYF. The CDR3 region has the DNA TGTGCCAGCAGCTACCGTCCTAACACAGATACGCAGTATTTT.

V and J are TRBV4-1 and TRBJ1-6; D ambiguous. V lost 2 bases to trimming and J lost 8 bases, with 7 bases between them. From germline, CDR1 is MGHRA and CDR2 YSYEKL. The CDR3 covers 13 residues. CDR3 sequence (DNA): TGCGCCAGCAGCCAACTACCGTATTCACCCCTCCACTTT. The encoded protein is CASSQLPYSPLHF.

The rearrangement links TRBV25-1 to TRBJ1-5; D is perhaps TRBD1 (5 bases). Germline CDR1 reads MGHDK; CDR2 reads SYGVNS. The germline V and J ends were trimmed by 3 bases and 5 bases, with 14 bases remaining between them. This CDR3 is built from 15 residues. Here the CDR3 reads CASSDSRAGDQPQHF. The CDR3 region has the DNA TGTGCCAGCAGTGATAGCAGGGCCGGGGATCAGCCCCAGCATTTT.

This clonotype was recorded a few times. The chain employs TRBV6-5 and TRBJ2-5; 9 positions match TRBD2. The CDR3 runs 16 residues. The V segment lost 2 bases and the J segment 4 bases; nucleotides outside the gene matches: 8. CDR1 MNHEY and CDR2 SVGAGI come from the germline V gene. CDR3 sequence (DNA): TGTGCCAGCAGTTACCCAAGTAGCGGGGGTGGAGAGACCCAGTACTTC. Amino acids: CASSYPSSGGGETQYF.

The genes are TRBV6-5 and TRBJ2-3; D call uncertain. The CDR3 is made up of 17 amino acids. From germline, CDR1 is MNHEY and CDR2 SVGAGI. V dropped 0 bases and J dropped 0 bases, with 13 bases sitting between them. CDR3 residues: CASSYSVGEFSTDTQYF. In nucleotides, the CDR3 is TGTGCCAGCAGTTACTCGGTTGGAGAATTTAGCACAGATACGCAGTATTTT.

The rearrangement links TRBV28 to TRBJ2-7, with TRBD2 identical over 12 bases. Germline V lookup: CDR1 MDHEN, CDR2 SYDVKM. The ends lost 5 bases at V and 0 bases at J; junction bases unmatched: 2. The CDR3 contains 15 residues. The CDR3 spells CASSMTSGSSYEQYF. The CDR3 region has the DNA TGTGCCAGCAGTATGACTAGCGGGAGCTCCTACGAGCAGTACTTC.

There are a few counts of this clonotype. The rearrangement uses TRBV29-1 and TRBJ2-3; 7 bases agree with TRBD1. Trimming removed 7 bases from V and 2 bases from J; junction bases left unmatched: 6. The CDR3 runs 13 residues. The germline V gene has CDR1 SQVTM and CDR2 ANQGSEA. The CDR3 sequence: CSARDRHTDTQYF. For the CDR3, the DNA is TGCAGCGCTCGGGACAGACACACAGATACGCAGTATTTT.

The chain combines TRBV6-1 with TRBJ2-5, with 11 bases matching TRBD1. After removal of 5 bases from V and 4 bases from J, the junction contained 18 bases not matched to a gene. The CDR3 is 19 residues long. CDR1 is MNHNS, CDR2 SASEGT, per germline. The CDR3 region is CASSPSKKYRTGGPETQYF. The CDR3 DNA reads TGTGCCAGCAGTCCCTCCAAAAAATACCGGACAGGGGGCCCAGAGACCCAGTACTTC.

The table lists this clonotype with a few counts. The CDR3 coding sequence is TGTGCCAGCTCACCCCGGCCAGGGTCAAACTCTGGGGCCAACGTCCTGACTTTC. This gives the protein CASSPRPGSNSGANVLTF. The rearrangement uses TRBV18 and TRBJ2-6; a possible D gene is TRBD1 (5 bases). The CDR3 spans 18 residues. With 3 bases removed from V and 0 bases from J, the gap between germline ends came to 15 bases. Germline CDR1 KGHSH, CDR2 LQKENI.

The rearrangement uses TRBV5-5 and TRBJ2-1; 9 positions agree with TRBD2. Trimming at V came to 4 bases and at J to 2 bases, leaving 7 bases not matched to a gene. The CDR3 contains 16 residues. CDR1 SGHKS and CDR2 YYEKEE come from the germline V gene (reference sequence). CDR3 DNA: TGTGCCAGCAGCCACTATAGCGGGGGCCCCTACAATGAGCAGTTCTTC. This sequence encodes CASSHYSGGPYNEQFF.

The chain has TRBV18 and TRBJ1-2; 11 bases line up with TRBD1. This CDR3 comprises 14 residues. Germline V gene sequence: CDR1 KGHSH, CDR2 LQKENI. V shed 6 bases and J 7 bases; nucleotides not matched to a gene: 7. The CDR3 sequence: CASSPGTGGGGYTF. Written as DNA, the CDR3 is TGTGCCAGCTCTCCCGGGACAGGGGGAGGTGGCTACACCTTC.

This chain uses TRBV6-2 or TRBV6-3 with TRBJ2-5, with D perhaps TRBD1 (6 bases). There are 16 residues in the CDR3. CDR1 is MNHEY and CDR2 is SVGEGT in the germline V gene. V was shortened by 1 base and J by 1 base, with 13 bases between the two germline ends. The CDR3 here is CASSYYPTGPQETQYF. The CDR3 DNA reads TGTGCCAGCAGTTACTACCCAACAGGGCCCCAAGAGACCCAGTACTTC.

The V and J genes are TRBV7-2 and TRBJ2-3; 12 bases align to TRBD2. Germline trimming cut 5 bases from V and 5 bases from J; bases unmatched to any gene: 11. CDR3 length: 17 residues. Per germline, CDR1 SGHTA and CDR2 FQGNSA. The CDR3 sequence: CASSPNLAGGYGDTQYF. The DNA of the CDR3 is TGTGCCAGCAGCCCAAATCTAGCGGGGGGGTATGGAGATACGCAGTATTTT.

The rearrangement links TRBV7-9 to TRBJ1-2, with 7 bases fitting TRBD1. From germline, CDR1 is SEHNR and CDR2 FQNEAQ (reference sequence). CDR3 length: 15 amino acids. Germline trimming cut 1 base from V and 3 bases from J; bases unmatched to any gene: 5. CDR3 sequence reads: CASSLGAGTDYGYTF. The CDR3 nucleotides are TGTGCCAGCAGCTTAGGTGCGGGGACAGACTATGGCTACACCTTC.

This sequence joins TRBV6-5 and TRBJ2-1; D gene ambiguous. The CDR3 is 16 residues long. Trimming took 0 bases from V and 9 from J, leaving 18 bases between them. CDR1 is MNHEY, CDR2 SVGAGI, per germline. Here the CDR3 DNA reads TGTGCCAGCAGTTACTCGAGGTTAGCTGGGTCGAGTGAGCAGTTCTTC. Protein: CASSYSRLAGSSEQFF.

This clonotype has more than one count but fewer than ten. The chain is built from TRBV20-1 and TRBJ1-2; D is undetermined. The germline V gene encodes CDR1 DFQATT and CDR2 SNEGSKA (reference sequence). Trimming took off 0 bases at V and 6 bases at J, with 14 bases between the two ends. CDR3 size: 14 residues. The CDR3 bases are TGCAGTGCTAGAGACGGCCCCGGGAGGGATGGCTACACCTTC. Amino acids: CSARDGPGRDGYTF.

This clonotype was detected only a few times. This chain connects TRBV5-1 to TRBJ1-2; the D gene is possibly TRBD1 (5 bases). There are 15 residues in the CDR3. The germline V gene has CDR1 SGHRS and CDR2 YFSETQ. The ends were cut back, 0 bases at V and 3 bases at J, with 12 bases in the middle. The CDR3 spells CASSLVGAPDYGYTF. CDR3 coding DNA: TGCGCCAGCAGCTTGGTTGGGGCGCCGGACTATGGCTACACCTTC.

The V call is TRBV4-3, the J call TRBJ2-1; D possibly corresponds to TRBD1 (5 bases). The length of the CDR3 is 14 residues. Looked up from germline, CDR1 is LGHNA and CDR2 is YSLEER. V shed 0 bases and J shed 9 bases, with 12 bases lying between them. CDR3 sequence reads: CASSQDKGVGEQFF. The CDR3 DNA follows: TGCGCCAGCAGCCAAGATAAAGGGGTTGGTGAGCAGTTCTTC.

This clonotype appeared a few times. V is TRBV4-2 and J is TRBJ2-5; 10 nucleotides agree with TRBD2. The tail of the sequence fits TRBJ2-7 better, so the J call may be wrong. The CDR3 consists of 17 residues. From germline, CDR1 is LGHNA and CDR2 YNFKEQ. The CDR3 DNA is TGTGCCAGCAGCCAAGGAGTTAGCGGGGGGTCGTCCTACGAGCAGTACTTC. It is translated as CASSQGVSGGSSYEQYF.

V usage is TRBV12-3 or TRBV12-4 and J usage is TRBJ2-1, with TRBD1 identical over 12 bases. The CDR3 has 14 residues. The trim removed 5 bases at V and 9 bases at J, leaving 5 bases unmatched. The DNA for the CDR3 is TGTGCCAGCAGTCCCGGGACAGGGGGCTCTGAGCAGTTCTTC. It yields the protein CASSPGTGGSEQFF.

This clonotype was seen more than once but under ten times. Here the CDR3 DNA reads TGTGCCAGCAGTTTATTCAGGCTAGCCAATACAGATACGCAGTATTTT. This sequence encodes CASSLFRLANTDTQYF. This chain connects TRBV27 to TRBJ2-3; D might be TRBD2 (5 bases). This CDR3 is built from 16 residues. Germline V gene data show CDR1 as MNHEY and CDR2 as SMNVEV (reference sequence). The V end lost 1 base, the J end lost 3 bases, and 14 bases lay between the germline ends.

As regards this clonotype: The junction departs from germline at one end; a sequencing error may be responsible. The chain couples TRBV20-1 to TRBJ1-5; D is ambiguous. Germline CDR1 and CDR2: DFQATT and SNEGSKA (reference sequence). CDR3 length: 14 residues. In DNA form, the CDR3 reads TGCAGTGCTAGTGGTCTTAAGGGCTCCCAGCCCCTGCATTTT. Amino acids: CSASGLKGSQPLHF.

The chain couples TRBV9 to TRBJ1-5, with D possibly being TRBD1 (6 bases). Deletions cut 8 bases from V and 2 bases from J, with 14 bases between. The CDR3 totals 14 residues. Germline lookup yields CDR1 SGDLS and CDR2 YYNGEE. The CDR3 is CASKGGEGNQPQHF. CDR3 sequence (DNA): TGTGCCAGTAAGGGGGGGGAGGGCAATCAGCCCCAGCATTTT.